The entry below describes one T cell receptor beta chain. This specimen belongs to a study of CD8 T cells in Susac syndrome. V lost 4 bases and J lost 4, with 11 bases in between. Germline-derived CDR1 and CDR2 are SNHLY and FYNNEI. CDR3 length: 13 residues. RNA, at about 0.45 to 1 ug, was reverse transcribed with random hexamers. The TCR beta CDR3 was amplified by immunoSEQ multiplex PCR across 54 Vbeta, 13 Jbeta. TCRdb redid the calling of the immunoSEQ multiplex PCR reads with MiXCR, one entry per CDR3 protein. Here the sample spans under 200,000 distinct CDR3 sequences, about 91% being singletons. The sequenced sample was CD4+ T cells from PBMCs. The J gene is TRBJ2-7, the V gene TRBV2, with D unresolved. This clonotype was sampled from a human donor with Susac syndrome. The CDR3 loop is CASSGFSEYEQYF. The CDR3 region has the DNA TGTGCCAGCAGTGGGTTTTCGGAATACGAGCAGTACTTC.